The sequence of this TCR beta chain was determined in a study of shared clonotypes between healthy human individuals. Study-wide context: Each donor had three CD4 naive, three CD4 memory, two CD8 naive and one CD8 memory plate. Overall study findings and caveats: Large depth notwithstanding, sorted-subset sequencing proved incomplete by rarefaction.

V was clipped by 5 bases and J by 5 bases, with 12 bases between them. CDR1 and CDR2 (germline): MNHNS, SASEGT. The CDR3 is made up of 13 amino acids. Template for every sorted-subset replicate PCR totaled roughly 200 ng DNA, roughly 30,000 T cell genomes. Clones were read by immunoSEQ multiplex PCR, and TCRdb kept only the in-frame ones, dropping some. In the table there are approximately 320,000 clones, around 72% of which are singletons. Only one count was recorded for this clone. Its antigen is unidentified. Sequences were obtained from memory CD4+ T cells sorted from blood. The subset is: CD45RA-negative fraction. The TCR comes from a man aged 25-45 years in good health. V usage is TRBV6-1 and J usage is TRBJ1-1; D is possibly TRBD1 (6 bases). The CDR3 here is CASSQGTTTEAFF. The CDR3 bases are TGTGCCAGCAGTCAGGGGACCACAACTGAAGCTTTCTTT.